These 14 T cell receptor beta chains originate from one sample sequenced in a study of blood T cell repertoires in COVID-19. Only in-frame clones appear in the TCRdb table, and some are missing; sequencing was by immunoSEQ multiplex PCR. The sample lists some 86,000 clones, 85% to 95% occurring once. Input material: peripheral blood. The receptors originated from a human donor with active COVID-19. The donor label of this sample is uncertain.

The J gene is TRBJ1-3, the V gene TRBV10-3; 8 bases are shared with TRBD1. Germline CDR1 and CDR2: ENHRY and SYGVKD. This CDR3 has 18 amino acids. V was clipped by 3 bases and J by 0 bases; unmatched bases: 10. The CDR3 DNA follows: TGTGCCATCAGTGAATCCCCGACAGGGGCCCTCTCTGGAAACACCATATATTTT. Encoded protein: CAISESPTGALSGNTIYF.

This rearrangement joins TRBV4-1 to TRBJ2-1, with 12 bases aligning to TRBD2. The CDR3 spans 19 residues. The J segment lost 8 bases and the V segment lost 2 bases, leaving 16 bases of the junction unmatched. CDR1 MGHRA and CDR2 YSYEKL come from the germline V gene. The CDR3 nucleotides are TGCGCCAGCAGCCAAAATGGCCCCAGTACTAGCGGGGGGCCACATGAGCAGTTCTTC. Amino acid sequence: CASSQNGPSTSGGPHEQFF.

The chain couples TRBV21-1 to TRBJ1-5; no check of the table's D call, TRBD1, against the DNA was made. TRBV21-1 is a recognized pseudogene. This CDR3 region has 17 residues. CDR3 in amino acids: CASRKGGFRGSNQPQHF. The CDR3 DNA sequence: TGTGCCAGCAGAAAAGGTGGCTTTAGGGGGAGCAATCAGCCCCAGCATTTT.

In this sample, this clone turned up a few times. This chain connects TRBV7-6 to TRBJ2-7, with TRBD1 identical over 7 bases. Germline V gene data show CDR1 as SGHVS and CDR2 as FNYEAQ. This CDR3 has 15 residues. Losses at the gene ends were 5 bases for V and 2 bases for J; bases not matched to a gene: 9. CDR3 in amino acids: CASSPTTGATYEQYF. The CDR3 coding sequence is TGTGCCAGCAGCCCAACTACAGGGGCCACCTACGAGCAGTACTTC.

The rearrangement joins TRBV7-3 to TRBJ2-7, with D possibly being TRBD1 (6 bases). The germline V gene has CDR1 SGHTA and CDR2 FQGTGA. V shed 0 bases and J shed 1 base, with 10 bases lying between them. The CDR3 has 15 amino acids. The CDR3 here is CASSLTGTPSYEQYF. The DNA for the CDR3 is TGTGCCAGCAGCTTAACGGGGACACCGTCCTACGAGCAGTACTTC.

This chain uses TRBV7-8 with TRBJ1-4; 7 nucleotides agree with TRBD1. CDR1 SGHVS and CDR2 FQNEAQ come from the germline V gene. This CDR3 is 20 amino acids long. V shed 4 bases and J 0 bases; nucleotides not matched to a gene: 17. The CDR3 DNA reads as TGTGCCAGCAGCTCACTCCGGGCAGGATGGGACAGCTCAACTAATGAAAAACTGTTTTTT. As protein: CASSSLRAGWDSSTNEKLFF.

The V gene is TRBV3-1 (or the pseudogene TRBV3-2), the J gene TRBJ1-2; D not certain. V was trimmed by 3 bases and J by 4 bases, leaving 12 bases between them. CDR1 and CDR2 (germline): LGHDT, YNNKEL (reference sequence). The CDR3 is made up of 14 amino acids. The CDR3: CASSQRRPPYGYTF. The CDR3 nucleotides are TGTGCCAGCAGCCAGCGGAGGCCCCCCTATGGCTACACCTTC.

The chain is built from TRBV9 and TRBJ2-2; TRBD1 aligns across 7 bases. The ends lost 1 base at V and 1 base at J; junction bases unmatched: 4. The CDR3 is 16 residues long. Germline lookup yields CDR1 SGDLS and CDR2 YYNGEE. The CDR3: CASSVYDRVNTGELFF. In nucleotides, the CDR3 is TGTGCCAGCAGCGTATACGACAGGGTGAACACCGGGGAGCTGTTTTTT.

The gene calls are TRBV7-3 and TRBJ2-5; D is unresolved. V lost 1 base and J lost 1, with 7 bases in between. CDR3 size: 14 residues. The V gene's germline CDR1 is SGHTA and CDR2 FQGTGA. CDR3 protein: CASSLISGQETQYF. The CDR3 coding sequence is TGTGCCAGCAGCTTAATCAGTGGCCAAGAGACCCAGTACTTC.

V usage is TRBV5-1 and J usage is TRBJ1-1; D not resolved. V was trimmed by 2 bases and J by 6 bases, leaving 20 bases between them. Germline assignment: CDR1 SGHRS and CDR2 YFSETQ. The CDR3 loop spans 16 amino acids. The CDR3 loop is CASSFVEGGSRAEAFF. The CDR3, as DNA: TGCGCCAGCAGCTTCGTGGAGGGCGGGAGTCGCGCTGAAGCTTTCTTT.

The chain employs TRBV12-3 or TRBV12-4 and TRBJ2-3; 9 bases are shared with TRBD2. The CDR3 sequence is 12 residues long. J gave up 12 bases and V 3 bases, and 4 bases lay outside the gene matches. CDR3 nucleotide sequence: TGTGCCAGCAGTTTGAGCGGGGGGCCCCAGTATTTT. This gives the protein CASSLSGGPQYF.

J is TRBJ1-1 and V is TRBV20-1; no reliable D call. The CDR3 contains 11 residues. From germline, CDR1 is DFQATT and CDR2 SNEGSKA (reference sequence). The ends were cut back, 6 bases at V and 14 bases at J, with 19 bases in the middle. CDR3 sequence (DNA): TGCAGTGCCGCCGGTGCTGGGAGCACGTTCTTT. Translation: CSAAGAGSTFF.

The chain carries TRBV5-1 and TRBJ2-4, with 7 bases lining up with TRBD2. This CDR3 is built from 17 residues. Losses at the gene ends were 0 bases for V and 2 bases for J; bases not matched to a gene: 8. CDR1 and CDR2 from the germline V gene are SGHRS and YFSETQ. Here the CDR3 reads CASSLGDGGISKNIQYF. CDR3 sequence (DNA): TGCGCCAGCAGCTTGGGTGACGGGGGGATTTCCAAAAACATTCAGTACTTC.

V and J are TRBV13 and TRBJ2-1, with TRBD2 as a possible D gene (6 bases). This CDR3 is 14 amino acids long. Looked up from germline, CDR1 is PRHDT and CDR2 is FYEKMQ (reference sequence). Deletions cut 9 bases from V and 6 bases from J, with 18 bases between. In DNA, the CDR3 is TGTGCCAGTCAAGGGACGCGGGAAACCAATGAGCAGTTCTTC. Translated, it gives CASQGTRETNEQFF.